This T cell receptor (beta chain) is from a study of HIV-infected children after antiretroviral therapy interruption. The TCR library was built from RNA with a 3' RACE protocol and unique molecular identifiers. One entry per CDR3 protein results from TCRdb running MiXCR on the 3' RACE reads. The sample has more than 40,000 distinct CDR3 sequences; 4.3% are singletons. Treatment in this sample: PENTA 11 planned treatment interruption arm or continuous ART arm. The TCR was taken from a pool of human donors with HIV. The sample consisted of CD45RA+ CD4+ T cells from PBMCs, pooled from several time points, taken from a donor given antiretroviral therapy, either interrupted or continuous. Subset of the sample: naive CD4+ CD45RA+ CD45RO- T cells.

CDR3 sequence: CASSLFGTSSGANVLTF. CDR3 coding DNA: TGTGCCAGCAGCCTATTCGGTACTTCCTCTGGGGCCAACGTCCTGACTTTC. The chain has TRBV7-3 and TRBJ2-6, with no clear D. CDR3 length: 17 amino acids. V was shortened by 5 bases and J by 0 bases, with 14 bases between the two germline ends. The germline V gene has CDR1 SGHTA and CDR2 FQGTGA.